These 9 T cell receptor beta chains originate from one sample sequenced in a study of human T cells and chemical hapten exposure. Via MiXCR, TCRdb re-called the RACE reads, giving one row per CDR3 protein. The data show some 110,000 distinct CDR3 sequences, roughly 12% seen once. As to time point: pre-sensitization, week 0. This sample's treatment: therapeutic diphenylcyclopropenone sensitization with weekly scalp DPC. The specimen was whole blood, collected in connection with sensitization to the hapten diphenylcyclopropenone (DPC). Source of these receptors: a woman between 50 and 59 years old with alopecia areata. Some clones in this sample may be carry-over from other donors' samples.

This clonotype turned up a few times. J is TRBJ2-5 and V is TRBV7-2, with a tentative D call TRBD1 (5 bases). The ends were cut back, 5 bases at V and 3 bases at J, with 10 bases in the middle. Germline CDR1 SGHTA, CDR2 FQGNSA. This CDR3 has 13 residues. The DNA for the CDR3 is TGTGCCAGCAGCCCCGACAGAAAAGAGACCCAGTACTTC. Amino acid sequence: CASSPDRKETQYF.

This chain joins TRBV11-2 and TRBJ2-4, with 7 positions matching TRBD2. Germline loops: CDR1 SGHAT, CDR2 FQNNGV. The CDR3 spans 15 residues. With V trimmed by 5 bases and J by 1 base, 5 bases remained unmatched. The CDR3 bases are TGTGCCAGCAGCCACTCGCGGGGGGCCAAAAACATTCAGTACTTC. Translated, it gives CASSHSRGAKNIQYF.

The chain uses TRBV10-1 and TRBJ1-2; D gene ambiguous. V was pared by 7 bases and J by 2 bases, with 11 bases between. The V gene's germline CDR1 is WNHNN and CDR2 SYGVQD (reference sequence). The CDR3 totals 13 residues. In DNA, the CDR3 is TGCGCCAGCAAAACACGACGGAACTATGGCTACACCTTC. This encodes CASKTRRNYGYTF.

The chain uses TRBV20-1 and TRBJ1-4, with TRBD1 matching 9 bases. CDR3 length: 14 residues. V lost 2 bases and J lost 8; bases outside the gene matches: 6. Germline CDR1 is DFQATT and CDR2 is SNEGSKA (reference sequence). The CDR3 loop is CSARTQGAGEKLFF. In DNA, the CDR3 is TGCAGTGCTAGAACACAGGGGGCGGGCGAAAAACTGTTTTTT.

This clonotype appeared a few times. CDR3 residues: CASSLSGQAYEQYF. DNA for the CDR3: TGTGCCAGCAGCCTATCGGGACAGGCCTACGAGCAGTACTTC. This rearrangement joins TRBV14 to TRBJ2-7, with TRBD1 matching 8 bases. Germline V gene sequence: CDR1 SGHDN, CDR2 FVKESK. The CDR3 sequence is 14 residues long. With V trimmed by 4 bases and J by 2 bases, 4 bases remained unmatched. Drawing the rest from reference TRBV14 and TRBJ2-7, the complete variable domain is EAGVTQFPSHSVIEKGQTVTLRCDPISGHDNLYWYRRVMGKEIKFLLHFVKESKQDESGMPNNRFLAERTGGTYSTLKVQPAELEDSGVYFCASSLSGQAYEQYFGPGTRLTVT.

This clonotype was seen repeatedly, ten times or more. The J gene is TRBJ2-6, the V gene TRBV6-2 or TRBV6-3; tentatively, D is TRBD2 (5 bases). The CDR3 has 15 residues. V lost 2 bases and J 0 bases, leaving 5 bases between the germline ends. The germline V gene encodes CDR1 MNHEY and CDR2 SVGEGT. The CDR3 is CASSYGGSGANVLTF. In nucleotides, the CDR3 is TGTGCCAGCAGTTACGGAGGCTCTGGGGCCAACGTCCTGACTTTC.

A few counts support this clonotype. The V call is TRBV6-6, the J call TRBJ2-3; 8 nucleotides line up with TRBD1. The CDR3 sequence is 15 residues long. CDR1 is MNHNY, CDR2 SVGAGI, per germline (reference sequence). Losses at the gene ends were 2 bases for V and 1 base for J; bases not matched to a gene: 2. The CDR3 region is CASSYVGQGTDTQYF. The CDR3 DNA reads TGTGCCAGCAGTTACGTGGGACAGGGCACAGATACGCAGTATTTT.

The sample holds many counts of this clonotype. The chain employs TRBV10-3 and TRBJ1-4; D unresolved. V gave up 6 bases and J gave up 8 bases, with 13 bases separating them. CDR1 and CDR2 (germline): ENHRY, SYGVKD. CDR3 length equals 13 residues. Here the CDR3 DNA reads TGTGCCATCAGCTCAGGACGGGCGGAAAAACTGTTTTTT. It specifies CAISSGRAEKLFF.

This clonotype was seen at least ten times. V gene TRBV2 combines with J gene TRBJ1-5; no clear D gene. The germline CDR1 and CDR2 sequences are SNHLY and FYNNEI. V was shortened by 1 base and J by 4 bases, with 8 bases between the two germline ends. The CDR3 covers 14 residues. The chain's CDR3 is CASSEERINQPQHF. CDR3 in DNA: TGTGCCAGCAGTGAAGAACGGATTAATCAGCCCCAGCATTTT.